The 19 T cell receptor beta chains given below trace back to one sample, sequenced in a study of blood T cell repertoires in COVID-19. Measured with immunoSEQ multiplex PCR; TCRdb has only the in-frame clones, and not every one. The sample lists about 220,000 clones, approximately 83% seen once, with around 2.7% in the top ten. Sample: peripheral blood. The receptors stem from a woman in her 30s who had recovered from COVID-19.

The CDR3 DNA follows: TGTGCCACGGGACTAGTATCCTACAATGAGCAGTTCTTC. Protein sequence: CATGLVSYNEQFF. This sequence joins TRBV19 and TRBJ2-1; 8 positions match TRBD2. The J segment lost 1 base and the V segment lost 10 bases, leaving 3 bases of the junction unmatched. The germline V gene has CDR1 LNHDA and CDR2 SQIVND (reference sequence). CDR3 size: 13 residues. The full variable domain, rest sourced from reference TRBV19 and TRBJ2-1, is DGGITQSPKYLFRKEGQNVTLSCEQNLNHDAMYWYRQDPGQGLRLIYYSQIVNDFQKGDIAEGYSVSREKKESFPLTVTSAQKNPTAFYLCATGLVSYNEQFFGPGTRLTVL.

Only a few counts were recorded for this clone. This chain links TRBV7-9 with TRBJ1-6, with a possible D match to TRBD1 (5 bases). Germline V gives CDR1 SEHNR, CDR2 FQNEAQ (reference sequence). The CDR3 sequence is 15 residues long. Trimming took off 4 bases at V and 6 bases at J, with 13 bases between the two ends. The CDR3 reads CASSSPSGGNSPLHF. The CDR3 bases are TGTGCCAGCAGCTCCCCCTCGGGGGGTAATTCACCCCTCCACTTT.

The chain uses TRBV11-1 and TRBJ2-5, with 8 bases lining up with TRBD2. The CDR3 is 13 amino acids. Trimming cost V 2 bases and J 5 bases; bases outside gene matches: 1. Germline-derived CDR1 and CDR2 are SGHAT and FQDESV (reference sequence). The CDR3 protein is CASSLREGETQYF. CDR3 nucleotide sequence: TGTGCCAGCAGCTTACGGGAGGGGGAGACCCAGTACTTC.

A word on this clone: The sample contains more than one DNA sequence encoding this CDR3. The chain employs TRBV5-1 and TRBJ1-2; the D is unclear. Trimming took 1 base from V and 0 from J, leaving 7 bases between them. The CDR3 is 14 amino acids. CDR1 and CDR2 (germline): SGHRS, YFSETQ. The CDR3 DNA reads TGCGCCAGCAGCTTGAGAGAAGCTAACTATGGCTACACCTTC. Translation: CASSLREANYGYTF.

The genes are TRBV5-1 and TRBJ2-3; TRBD2 matches at 12 bases. Per germline, CDR1 SGHRS and CDR2 YFSETQ. The V and J ends lost 7 bases and 2 bases, in that order; junction bases with no gene match: 5. The CDR3 length is 15 residues. This CDR3 is CASRRLAGDTDTQYF. CDR3 DNA sequence: TGCGCCAGCCGCCGACTAGCGGGAGACACAGATACGCAGTATTTT.

The chain recombines TRBV19 with TRBJ2-2; the D is unclear. Trimming left V 3 bases short and J 6 bases short, with 8 bases between. Germline loops: CDR1 LNHDA, CDR2 SQIVND (reference sequence). The CDR3 contains 13 residues. This CDR3 is CASSIFYPGELFF. Written as DNA, the CDR3 is TGTGCCAGTAGTATTTTCTACCCCGGGGAGCTGTTTTTT. The entire variable domain, with the rest obtained from reference TRBV19 and TRBJ2-2, is as follows: DGGITQSPKYLFRKEGQNVTLSCEQNLNHDAMYWYRQDPGQGLRLIYYSQIVNDFQKGDIAEGYSVSREKKESFPLTVTSAQKNPTAFYLCASSIFYPGELFFGEGSRLTVL.

The chain is built from TRBV5-1 and TRBJ1-1; TRBD1 agrees at 7 bases. CDR1 and CDR2 from the germline V gene are SGHRS and YFSETQ. V lost 5 bases, J lost 1 base, and 8 bases stayed unmatched. The CDR3 loop spans 15 amino acids. The CDR3 DNA reads TGCGCCAGCAGTTTCGACCCAGGGGGGAACACTGAAGCTTTCTTT. Protein: CASSFDPGGNTEAFF.

The chain links TRBV30 to TRBJ1-5, with 8 bases aligning to TRBD1. The length of the CDR3 is 15 residues. Trimming removed 0 bases from V and 0 bases from J; junction bases left unmatched: 1. Germline assignment: CDR1 GTSNPN and CDR2 SVGIG (reference sequence). The CDR3 loop reads CAWSVTGASNQPQHF. The CDR3 DNA is TGTGCCTGGAGTGTGACAGGGGCTAGCAATCAGCCCCAGCATTTT.

This chain joins TRBV19 and TRBJ1-2, with D tentatively TRBD1 (5 bases). The V and J ends lost 0 bases and 4 bases respectively, with 9 bases between them. This CDR3 has 14 amino acids. From germline, CDR1 is LNHDA and CDR2 SQIVND (reference sequence). CDR3 nucleotide sequence: TGTGCCAGTAGTATAGAGACAGATGCCTATGGCTACACCTTC. Protein sequence: CASSIETDAYGYTF.

This clone was found once. The chain joins TRBV6-2 or TRBV6-3 to TRBJ2-5; 7 nucleotides match TRBD2. The CDR3 is made up of 15 amino acids. Germline V CDR1 and CDR2: MNHEY, SVGEGT. J was trimmed by 1 base and V by 2 bases; bases with no gene match: 4. The DNA for the CDR3 is TGTGCCAGCAGTTACGCAGCTAGCGGCCAAGAGACCCAGTACTTC. Translating gives CASSYAASGQETQYF.

The chain is built from TRBV24-1 and TRBJ2-1, with 7 positions matching TRBD1. V gave up 1 base and J gave up 7 bases; unmatched junction bases: 6. This CDR3 spans 15 amino acids. Germline loops: CDR1 KGHDR, CDR2 SFDVKD. Written as DNA, the CDR3 is TGTGCCACCAGTGATTTAGACAGGGCTGGAAATGAGCAGTTCTTC. It is translated as CATSDLDRAGNEQFF.

The chain couples TRBV9 to TRBJ2-7; weak D call: TRBD1 (5 bases). The CDR3 is made up of 15 amino acids. Trimming left V 3 bases short and J 2 bases short, with 15 bases between. CDR1 is SGDLS, CDR2 YYNGEE, per germline. CDR3 sequence (DNA): TGTGCCAGCAGCGCCCAAGGGGATCCCACCTACGAGCAGTACTTC. It codes for CASSAQGDPTYEQYF.

The rearrangement links TRBV4-1 to TRBJ2-3; TRBD1 matches at 10 bases. The CDR3 length is 15 residues. Germline trimming cut 3 bases from V and 4 bases from J; bases unmatched to any gene: 4. Germline V gene sequence: CDR1 MGHRA, CDR2 YSYEKL. DNA for the CDR3: TGCGCCAGCAGCCATGACAGGGGGCTTTCAGATACGCAGTATTTT. Translation gives CASSHDRGLSDTQYF.

The chain links TRBV9 to TRBJ2-1; the match to TRBD1 covers 7 bases. V lost 1 base to trimming and J lost 8 bases; unmatched junction nucleotides: 18. CDR1 is SGDLS, CDR2 YYNGEE, per germline. The CDR3 has 18 residues. CDR3 in amino acids: CASSVFRSEVPTGDEQFF. The CDR3 nucleotides are TGTGCCAGCAGCGTATTTAGGAGTGAGGTTCCCACAGGGGATGAGCAGTTCTTC.

This chain connects TRBV5-1 to TRBJ2-3; 11 nucleotides agree with TRBD2. This CDR3 contains 18 residues. Germline loops: CDR1 SGHRS, CDR2 YFSETQ. Germline trimming cut 4 bases from V and 1 base from J; bases unmatched to any gene: 11. In nucleotides, the CDR3 is TGCGCCAGCAGCCTTACCTTAGCGGGAGGGCGGGGCACAGATACGCAGTATTTT. Its translation is CASSLTLAGGRGTDTQYF. Looking up the rest from reference TRBV5-1 and TRBJ2-3 gives the full variable domain: KAGVTQTPRYLIKTRGQQVTLSCSPISGHRSVSWYQQTPGQGLQFLFEYFSETQRNKGNFPGRFSGRQFSNSRSEMNVSTLELGDSALYLCASSLTLAGGRGTDTQYFGPGTRLTVL.

Here the CDR3 reads CASTHLAESNEQFF. The DNA of the CDR3 is TGTGCCAGCACTCATCTAGCGGAGTCCAATGAGCAGTTCTTC. V gene TRBV11-2 combines with J gene TRBJ2-1; 7 bases fit TRBD2. The CDR3 has 14 amino acids. V shed 7 bases, J shed 6 bases, and the junction held 9 bases outside the gene matches. Germline V gene data show CDR1 as SGHAT and CDR2 as FQNNGV. The variable domain in full, with the rest retrieved from reference TRBV11-2 and TRBJ2-1, is EAGVAQSPRYKIIEKRQSVAFWCNPISGHATLYWYQQILGQGPKLLIQFQNNGVVDDSQLPKDRFSAERLKGVDSTLKIQPAKLEDSAVYLCASTHLAESNEQFFGPGTRLTVL.

The CDR3 coding sequence is TGTGCCACCAGTGATTGGCAGGGGCTCTACAATGAGCAGTTCTTC. Protein product: CATSDWQGLYNEQFF. The chain has TRBV24-1 and TRBJ2-1, with D possibly TRBD1 on 6 matching bases. V lost 2 bases and J 3 bases, leaving 10 bases between the germline ends. Germline assignment: CDR1 KGHDR and CDR2 SFDVKD. This CDR3 has 15 amino acids.

The V gene is TRBV11-2, the J gene TRBJ1-2, with TRBD1 identical over 9 bases. The germline gives CDR1 SGHAT, CDR2 FQNNGV. The ends lost 3 bases at V and 6 bases at J; junction bases unmatched: 8. CDR3 size: 15 residues. The CDR3: CASSFRPGQGNGYTF. The CDR3 DNA reads TGTGCCAGCAGCTTTAGACCGGGACAGGGTAATGGCTACACCTTC. The variable domain in full, with the rest retrieved from reference TRBV11-2 and TRBJ1-2, is EAGVAQSPRYKIIEKRQSVAFWCNPISGHATLYWYQQILGQGPKLLIQFQNNGVVDDSQLPKDRFSAERLKGVDSTLKIQPAKLEDSAVYLCASSFRPGQGNGYTFGSGTRLTVV.

This sequence joins TRBV7-3 and TRBJ1-1; TRBD1 is a possible D gene (5 bases). V lost 4 bases, J lost 4 bases, and 19 bases lay in between. Germline CDR1 SGHTA, CDR2 FQGTGA. The length of the CDR3 is 16 residues. CDR3 region: CASSSSLRVRGTEAFF. The CDR3 DNA reads as TGTGCCAGCAGCTCAAGCTTAAGGGTTAGGGGCACTGAAGCTTTCTTT. Complete variable domain (other parts from reference TRBV7-3 and TRBJ1-1): GAGVSQTPSNKVTEKGKYVELRCDPISGHTALYWYRQSLGQGPEFLIYFQGTGAADDSGLPNDRFFAVRPEGSVSTLKIQRTERGDSAVYLCASSSSLRVRGTEAFFGQGTRLTVV.